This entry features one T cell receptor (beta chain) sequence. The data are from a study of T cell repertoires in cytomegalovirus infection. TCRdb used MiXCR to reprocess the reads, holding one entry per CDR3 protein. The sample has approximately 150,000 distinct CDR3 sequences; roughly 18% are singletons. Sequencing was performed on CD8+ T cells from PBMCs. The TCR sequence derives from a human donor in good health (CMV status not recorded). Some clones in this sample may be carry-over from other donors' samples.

The CDR3 here is CASSQGQGYAEQYF. CDR3 nucleotides: TGCGCCAGCAGCCAAGGGCAGGGGTACGCCGAGCAGTACTTC. The chain combines TRBV4-3 with TRBJ2-7; the D gene is possibly TRBD1 (6 bases). There are 14 residues in the CDR3. The germline V gene encodes CDR1 LGHNA and CDR2 YSLEER. Trimming removed 1 base from V and 6 bases from J, with 13 bases in between.